The T cell receptor (beta chain) under discussion was sequenced for a study of T cells in tuberculosis. Turning to the study itself: In South Africa, adults with active tuberculosis were compared with IGRA-negative and latently infected IGRA-positive adolescents.

Using immunoSEQ multiplex PCR, the repertoire was profiled, and TCRdb retains in-frame clones only, with some absent. This sample has tens of thousands of clones, with around 97% found just once. The germline V and J ends were trimmed by 3 bases and 4 bases, with 19 bases remaining between them. Germline V gene lookup returns CDR1 GTSNPN and CDR2 SVGIG (reference sequence). The CDR3 has 15 amino acids. Source material: PBMCs. The sequence was collected from a donor aged 10-29 years with latent tuberculosis or without tuberculosis infection. This rearrangement joins TRBV30 to TRBJ2-7; tentatively, D is TRBD1 (5 bases). The CDR3 loop is CAWRRSQGFIYEQYF. Written as DNA, the CDR3 is TGTGCCTGGAGACGAAGTCAGGGCTTCATTTACGAGCAGTACTTC.